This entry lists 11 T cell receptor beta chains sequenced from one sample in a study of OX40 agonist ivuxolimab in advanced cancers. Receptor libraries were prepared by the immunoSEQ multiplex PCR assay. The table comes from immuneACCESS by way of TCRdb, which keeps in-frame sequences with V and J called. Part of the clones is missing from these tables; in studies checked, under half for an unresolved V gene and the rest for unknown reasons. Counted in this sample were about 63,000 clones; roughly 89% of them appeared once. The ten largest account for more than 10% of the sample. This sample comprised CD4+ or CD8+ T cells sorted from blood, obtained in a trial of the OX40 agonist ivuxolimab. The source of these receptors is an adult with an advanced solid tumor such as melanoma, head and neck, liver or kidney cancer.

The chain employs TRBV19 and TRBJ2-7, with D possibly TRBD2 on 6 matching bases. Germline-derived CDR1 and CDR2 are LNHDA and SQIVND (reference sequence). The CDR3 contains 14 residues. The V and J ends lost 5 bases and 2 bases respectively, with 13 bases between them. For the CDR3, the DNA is TGTGCCAGTAGTTGGCAGGGAGGTCCCTACGAGCAGTACTTC. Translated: CASSWQGGPYEQYF.

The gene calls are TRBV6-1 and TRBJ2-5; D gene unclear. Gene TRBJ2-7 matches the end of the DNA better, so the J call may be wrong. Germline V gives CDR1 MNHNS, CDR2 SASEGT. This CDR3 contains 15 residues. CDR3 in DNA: TGTGCCAGCAGTGAATCAGCCTATGGTCCTTACGAGCAGTACTTC. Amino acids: CASSESAYGPYEQYF.

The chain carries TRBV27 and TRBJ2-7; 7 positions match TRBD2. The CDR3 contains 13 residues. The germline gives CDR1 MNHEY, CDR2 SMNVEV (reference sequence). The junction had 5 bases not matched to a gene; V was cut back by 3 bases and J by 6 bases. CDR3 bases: TGTGCCAGCAGTTTCCAGCGGGGTCCCGAGCAGTACTTC. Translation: CASSFQRGPEQYF.

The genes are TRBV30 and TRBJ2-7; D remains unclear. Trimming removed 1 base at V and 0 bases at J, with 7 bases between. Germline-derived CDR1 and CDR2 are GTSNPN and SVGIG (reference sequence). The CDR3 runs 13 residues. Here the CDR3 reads CAWSAQFSYEQYF. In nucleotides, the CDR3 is TGTGCCTGGAGTGCTCAGTTCTCCTACGAGCAGTACTTC.

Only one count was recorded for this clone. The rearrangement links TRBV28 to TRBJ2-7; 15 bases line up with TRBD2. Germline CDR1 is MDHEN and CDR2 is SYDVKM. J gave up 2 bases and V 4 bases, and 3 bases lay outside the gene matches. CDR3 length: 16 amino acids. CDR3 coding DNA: TGTGCCAGCAGTTCCCGGACTAGCGGGAGGGCCTACGAGCAGTACTTC. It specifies CASSSRTSGRAYEQYF.

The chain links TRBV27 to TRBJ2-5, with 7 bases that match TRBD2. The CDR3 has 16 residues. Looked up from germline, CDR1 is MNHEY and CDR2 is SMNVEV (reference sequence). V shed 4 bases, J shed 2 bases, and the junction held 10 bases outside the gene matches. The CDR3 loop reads CASSSNFLAVQETQYF. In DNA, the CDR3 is TGTGCCAGCAGTTCGAACTTCCTAGCGGTACAAGAGACCCAGTACTTC.

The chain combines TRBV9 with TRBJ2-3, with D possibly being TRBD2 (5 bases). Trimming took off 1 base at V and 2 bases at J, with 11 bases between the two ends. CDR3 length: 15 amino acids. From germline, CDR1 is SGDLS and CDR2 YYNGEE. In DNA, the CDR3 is TGTGCCAGCAGCGTATCGGGATCCGTCACAGATACGCAGTATTTT. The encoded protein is CASSVSGSVTDTQYF.

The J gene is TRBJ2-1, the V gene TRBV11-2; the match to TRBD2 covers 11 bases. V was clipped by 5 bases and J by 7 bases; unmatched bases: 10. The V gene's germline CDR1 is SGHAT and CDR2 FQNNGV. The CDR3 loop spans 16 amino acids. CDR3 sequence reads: CASSIAGLAGSNEQFF. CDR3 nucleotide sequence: TGTGCCAGCAGCATTGCAGGACTAGCGGGTTCAAATGAGCAGTTCTTC.

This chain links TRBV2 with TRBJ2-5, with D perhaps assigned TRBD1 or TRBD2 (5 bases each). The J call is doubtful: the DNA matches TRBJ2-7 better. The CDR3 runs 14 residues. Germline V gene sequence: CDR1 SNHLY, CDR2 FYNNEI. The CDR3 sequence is CASRTGAISYEQYF. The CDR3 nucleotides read TGTGCCAGCAGGACCGGGGCGATCTCCTACGAGCAGTACTTC.

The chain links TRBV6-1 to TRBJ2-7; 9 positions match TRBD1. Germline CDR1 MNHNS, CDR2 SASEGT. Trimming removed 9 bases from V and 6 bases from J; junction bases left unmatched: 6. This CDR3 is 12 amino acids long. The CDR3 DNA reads TGTGCCAGTAAGGGACAGGGCGCCGAGCAGTACTTC. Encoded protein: CASKGQGAEQYF.

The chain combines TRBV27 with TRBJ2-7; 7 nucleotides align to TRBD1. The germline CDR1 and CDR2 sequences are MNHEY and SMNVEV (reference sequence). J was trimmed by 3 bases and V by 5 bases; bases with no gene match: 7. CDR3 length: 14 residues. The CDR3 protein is CASSQTGSDYEQYF. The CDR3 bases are TGTGCCAGCAGTCAGACAGGGAGCGACTACGAGCAGTACTTC.